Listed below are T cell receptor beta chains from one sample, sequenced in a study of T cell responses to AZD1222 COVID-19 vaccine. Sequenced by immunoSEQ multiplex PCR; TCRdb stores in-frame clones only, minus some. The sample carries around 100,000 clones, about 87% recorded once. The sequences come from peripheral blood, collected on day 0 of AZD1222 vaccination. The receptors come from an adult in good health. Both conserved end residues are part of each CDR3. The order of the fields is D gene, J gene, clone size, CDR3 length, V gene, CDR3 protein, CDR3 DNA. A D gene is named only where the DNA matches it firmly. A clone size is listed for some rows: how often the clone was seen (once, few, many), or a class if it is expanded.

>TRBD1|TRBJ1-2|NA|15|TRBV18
CASSPGQGRNYGYTF
TGTGCCAGCTCTCCGGGACAGGGACGTAACTATGGCTACACCTTC
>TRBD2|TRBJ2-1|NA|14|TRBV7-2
CASSFGTRLREQFF
TGTGCCAGCAGCTTTGGGACTAGGTTGCGTGAGCAGTTCTTC
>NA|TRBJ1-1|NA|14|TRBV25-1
CASSEASLDTEAFF
TGTGCCAGCAGTGAAGCGTCGTTGGACACTGAAGCTTTCTTT
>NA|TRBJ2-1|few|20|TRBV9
CASSVKWVAGAPSSYNEQFF
TGTGCCAGCAGCGTAAAATGGGTCGCAGGGGCCCCCAGCTCCTACAATGAGCAGTTCTTC
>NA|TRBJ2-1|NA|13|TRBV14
CASSQGVVDEQFF
TGTGCCAGCAGCCAAGGGGTAGTCGATGAGCAGTTCTTC
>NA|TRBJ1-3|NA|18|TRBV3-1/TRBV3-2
CASSQVHIGAGTGNTIYF
TGTGCCAGCAGCCAGGTCCACATAGGGGCAGGAACTGGAAACACCATATATTTT
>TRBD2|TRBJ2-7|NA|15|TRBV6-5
CARAPGRGGGYEQYF
TGTGCCCGCGCACCGGGGCGGGGGGGCGGCTACGAGCAGTACTTC
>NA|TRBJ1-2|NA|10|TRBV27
CASSSYGYTF
TGTGCCAGCAGTTCTTATGGCTACACCTTC
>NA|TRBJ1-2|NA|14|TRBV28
CASSSGTTNYGYTF
TGTGCCAGCAGTTCCGGGACAACTAACTATGGCTACACCTTC
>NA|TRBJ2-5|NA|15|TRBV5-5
CASSLASGYQETQYF
TGTGCCAGCAGCTTGGCCTCAGGGTACCAAGAGACCCAGTACTTC
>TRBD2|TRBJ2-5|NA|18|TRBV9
CASSEEGSGGPKTETQYF
TGTGCCAGCAGCGAGGAGGGTAGCGGGGGCCCGAAGACAGAGACCCAGTACTTC
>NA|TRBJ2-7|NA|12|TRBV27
CASSRGTYEQYF
TGTGCCAGCAGCAGGGGCACCTACGAGCAGTACTTC
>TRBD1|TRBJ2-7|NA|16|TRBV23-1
CASSQSDRGKAYEQYF
TGCGCCAGCAGTCAATCCGACAGGGGCAAGGCCTACGAGCAGTACTTC
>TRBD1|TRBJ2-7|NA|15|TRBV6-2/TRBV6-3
CASSFRDRGSYEQYF
TGTGCCAGCAGTTTCCGGGACAGGGGCAGTTACGAGCAGTACTTC
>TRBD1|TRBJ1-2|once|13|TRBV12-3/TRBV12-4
CASRTTGGASVTF
TGTGCCAGCAGGACAACAGGGGGGGCTTCGGTCACCTTC
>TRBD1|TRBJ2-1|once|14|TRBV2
CASSGTGGNNEQFF
TGTGCCAGCAGCGGGACAGGGGGAAACAATGAGCAGTTCTTC
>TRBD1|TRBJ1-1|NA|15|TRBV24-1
CATRGGTGGFTEAFF
TGTGCCACCAGGGGGGGGACAGGGGGCTTCACTGAAGCTTTCTTT
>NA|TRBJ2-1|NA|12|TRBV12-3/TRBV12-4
CASSSAGLSPFF
TGTGCCAGCAGTTCCGCCGGACTTTCCCCGTTCTTC
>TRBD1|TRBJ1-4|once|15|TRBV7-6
CASSYDRDGNEKLFF
TGTGCCAGCAGCTACGACAGGGACGGAAATGAAAAACTGTTTTTT
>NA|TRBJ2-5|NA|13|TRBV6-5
CASSYDPQETQYF
TGTGCCAGCAGTTACGACCCGCAAGAGACCCAGTACTTC
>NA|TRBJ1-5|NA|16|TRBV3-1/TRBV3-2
CASSQGGGSLNQPQHF
TGTGCCAGCAGCCAAGGAGGAGGGAGTTTGAATCAGCCCCAGCATTTT
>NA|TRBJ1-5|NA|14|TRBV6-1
CASRETGGNQPQHF
TGTGCCAGCAGGGAGACTGGGGGCAATCAGCCCCAGCATTTT
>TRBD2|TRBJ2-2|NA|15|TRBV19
CASGLAGGGTGELFF
TGTGCTTCGGGACTAGCGGGAGGCGGGACCGGGGAGCTGTTTTTT
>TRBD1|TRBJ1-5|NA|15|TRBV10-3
CAISLGTGSNQPQHF
TGTGCCATCAGTCTAGGGACAGGGAGCAATCAGCCCCAGCATTTT
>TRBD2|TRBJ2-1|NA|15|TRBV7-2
CASSSRTSGNNEQFF
TGTGCCAGCAGCTCAAGGACTAGCGGGAACAATGAGCAGTTCTTC
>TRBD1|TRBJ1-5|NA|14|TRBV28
CASIAGDRYQPQHF
TGTGCCAGCATTGCAGGGGACAGATATCAGCCCCAGCATTTT
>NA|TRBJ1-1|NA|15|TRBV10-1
CASSDLGLVNTEAFF
TGCGCCAGCAGCGACTTGGGACTGGTGAACACTGAAGCTTTCTTT
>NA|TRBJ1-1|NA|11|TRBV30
CAWNLDTEAFF
TGTGCCTGGAATTTGGACACTGAAGCTTTCTTT
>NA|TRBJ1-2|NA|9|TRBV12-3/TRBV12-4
CASSLTDSF
TGTGCCAGCAGTTTAACAGACTCCTTC
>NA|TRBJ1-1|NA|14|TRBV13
CASSLEGRLTEAFF
TGTGCCAGCAGCCTAGAGGGAAGGCTCACTGAAGCTTTCTTT
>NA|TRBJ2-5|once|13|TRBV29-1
CSVRPGGPETQYF
TGCAGCGTCCGACCTGGGGGCCCAGAGACCCAGTACTTC
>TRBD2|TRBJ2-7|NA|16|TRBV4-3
CASSQDFTSGSYEQYF
TGCGCCAGCAGCCAAGATTTCACTAGCGGGTCCTACGAGCAGTACTTC
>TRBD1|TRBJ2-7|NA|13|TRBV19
CASSIGQGDEQYF
TGTGCCAGTAGTATCGGACAGGGCGACGAGCAGTACTTC
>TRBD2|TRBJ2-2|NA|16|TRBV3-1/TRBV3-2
CASSRSGLAQTGELFF
TGTGCCAGCAGCCGGTCAGGACTAGCGCAGACCGGGGAGCTGTTTTTT
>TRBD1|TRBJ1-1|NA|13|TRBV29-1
CSVVGQGNTEAFF
TGCAGCGTAGTGGGACAGGGGAACACTGAAGCTTTCTTT
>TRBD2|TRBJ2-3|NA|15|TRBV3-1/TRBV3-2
CASSRSGISTDTQYF
TGTGCCAGCAGTCGGAGCGGGATCAGCACAGATACGCAGTATTTT
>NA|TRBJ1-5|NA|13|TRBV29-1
CSAAEDSNQPQHF
TGCAGCGCCGCCGAGGACAGCAATCAGCCCCAGCATTTT
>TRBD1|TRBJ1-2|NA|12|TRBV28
CASSQGAYGYTF
TGTGCCAGCAGTCAGGGGGCGTATGGCTACACCTTC
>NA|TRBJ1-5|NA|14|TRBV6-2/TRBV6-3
CASSYGGGNQPQHF
TGTGCCAGCAGTTACGGGGGGGGCAATCAGCCCCAGCATTTT
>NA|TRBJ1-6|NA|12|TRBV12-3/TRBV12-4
CASEDTGSPLHF
TGTGCCAGCGAGGATACGGGTTCACCCCTCCACTTT
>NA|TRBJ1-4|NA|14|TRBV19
CASSSRDSDEKLFF
TGTGCCAGTAGTAGCCGGGACTCGGATGAAAAACTGTTTTTT
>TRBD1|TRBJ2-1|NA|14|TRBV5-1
CASSQGQMYNEQFF
TGCGCCAGCAGCCAGGGACAGATGTACAATGAGCAGTTCTTC
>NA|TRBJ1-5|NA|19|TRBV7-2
CASSLRGVIGAISNQPQHF
TGTGCCAGCAGCTTACGTGGGGTCATAGGCGCGATAAGCAATCAGCCCCAGCATTTT
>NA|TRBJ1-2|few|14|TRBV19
CASSISGRADGYTF
TGTGCCAGTAGTATTTCGGGCAGGGCGGATGGCTACACCTTC
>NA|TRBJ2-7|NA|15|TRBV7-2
CASSLSSGGGYEQYF
TGTGCCAGCAGCTTAAGTAGCGGAGGGGGCTACGAGCAGTACTTC
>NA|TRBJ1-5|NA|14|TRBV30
CAWSVRGVDQPQHF
TGTGCCTGGAGTGTAAGGGGAGTCGATCAGCCCCAGCATTTT
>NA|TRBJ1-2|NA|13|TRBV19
CASSEQGKYGYTF
TGTGCCAGTAGTGAGCAGGGTAAATATGGCTACACCTTC
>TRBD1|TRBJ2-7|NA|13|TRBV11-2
CASSSMTGWEQYF
TGTGCCAGCAGCTCCATGACAGGGTGGGAGCAGTACTTC